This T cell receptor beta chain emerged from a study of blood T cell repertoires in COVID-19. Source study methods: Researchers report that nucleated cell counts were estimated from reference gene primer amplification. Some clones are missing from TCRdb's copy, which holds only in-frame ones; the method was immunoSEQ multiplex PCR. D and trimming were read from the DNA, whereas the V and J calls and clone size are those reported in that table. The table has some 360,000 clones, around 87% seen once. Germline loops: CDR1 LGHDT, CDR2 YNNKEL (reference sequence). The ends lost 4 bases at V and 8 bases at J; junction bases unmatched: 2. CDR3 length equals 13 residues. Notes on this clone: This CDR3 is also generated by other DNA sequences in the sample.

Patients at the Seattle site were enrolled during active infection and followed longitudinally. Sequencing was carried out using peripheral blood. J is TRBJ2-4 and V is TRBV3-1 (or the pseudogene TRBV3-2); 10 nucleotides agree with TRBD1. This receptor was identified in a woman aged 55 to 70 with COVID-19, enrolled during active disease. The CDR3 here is CASSRQGADIQYF. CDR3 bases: TGTGCCAGCAGCCGACAGGGGGCAGACATTCAGTACTTC.